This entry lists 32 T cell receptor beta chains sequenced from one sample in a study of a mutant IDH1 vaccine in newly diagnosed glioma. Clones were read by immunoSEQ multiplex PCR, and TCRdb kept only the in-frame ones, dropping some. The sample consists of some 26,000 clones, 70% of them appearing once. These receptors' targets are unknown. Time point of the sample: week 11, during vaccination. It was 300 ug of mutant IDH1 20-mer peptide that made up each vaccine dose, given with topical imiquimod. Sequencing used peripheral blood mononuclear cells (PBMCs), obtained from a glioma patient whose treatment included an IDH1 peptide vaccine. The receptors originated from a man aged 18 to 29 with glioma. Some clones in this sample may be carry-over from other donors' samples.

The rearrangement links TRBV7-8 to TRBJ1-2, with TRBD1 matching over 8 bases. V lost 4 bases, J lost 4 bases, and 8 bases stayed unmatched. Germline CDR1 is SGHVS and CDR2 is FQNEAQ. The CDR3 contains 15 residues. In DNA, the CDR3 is TGTGCCAGCAGCTCGAGACCGGACAGGGTCTATGGCTACACCTTC. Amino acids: CASSSRPDRVYGYTF.

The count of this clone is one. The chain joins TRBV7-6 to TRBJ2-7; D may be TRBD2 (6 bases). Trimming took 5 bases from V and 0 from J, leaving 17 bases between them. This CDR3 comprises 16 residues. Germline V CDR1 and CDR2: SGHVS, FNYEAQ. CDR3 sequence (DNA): TGTGCCAGCAGCCGGAGAGGCGGACTAAGCTCCTACGAGCAGTACTTC. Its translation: CASSRRGGLSSYEQYF.

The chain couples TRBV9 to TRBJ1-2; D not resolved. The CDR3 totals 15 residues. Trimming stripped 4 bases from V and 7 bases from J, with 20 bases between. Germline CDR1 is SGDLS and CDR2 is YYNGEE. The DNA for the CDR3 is TGTGCCAGCAGCTCCCATGAACGGGGAGCCCCTGGCTACACCTTC. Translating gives CASSSHERGAPGYTF.

The CDR3 is CASSPQGARSSYNSPLHF. For the CDR3, the DNA is TGTGCCAGCTCACCACAGGGGGCAAGGAGCTCCTATAATTCACCCCTCCACTTT. This chain joins TRBV18 and TRBJ1-6; 7 nucleotides match TRBD1. From germline, CDR1 is KGHSH and CDR2 LQKENI. This CDR3 region has 18 residues. The ends lost 1 base at V and 0 bases at J; junction bases unmatched: 6.

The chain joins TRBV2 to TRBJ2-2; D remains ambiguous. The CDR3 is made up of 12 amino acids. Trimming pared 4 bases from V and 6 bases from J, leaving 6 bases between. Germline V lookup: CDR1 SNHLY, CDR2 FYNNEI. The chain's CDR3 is CASSGRPGELFF. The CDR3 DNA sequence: TGTGCCAGCAGTGGGCGACCCGGGGAGCTGTTTTTT. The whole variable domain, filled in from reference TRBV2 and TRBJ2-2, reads EPEVTQTPSHQVTQMGQEVILRCVPISNHLYFYWYRQILGQKVEFLVSFYNNEISEKSEIFDDQFSVERPDGSNFTLKIRSTKLEDSAMYFCASSGRPGELFFGEGSRLTVL.

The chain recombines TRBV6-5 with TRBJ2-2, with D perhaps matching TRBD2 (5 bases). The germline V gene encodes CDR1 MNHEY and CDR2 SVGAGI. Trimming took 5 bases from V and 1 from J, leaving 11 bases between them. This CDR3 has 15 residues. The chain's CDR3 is CASSGLFLNTGELFF. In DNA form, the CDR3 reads TGTGCCAGCAGTGGACTTTTTTTGAACACCGGGGAGCTGTTTTTT.

CDR3 nucleotides: TGTGCCAGCAGTCGCTGGCCCACAGATACGCAGTATTTT. It translates to CASSRWPTDTQYF. The chain recombines TRBV6-5 with TRBJ2-3; D is ambiguous. The V gene lost 5 bases and the J gene lost 2 bases, with 8 bases spanning the gap. The CDR3 loop spans 13 amino acids. The germline gives CDR1 MNHEY, CDR2 SVGAGI.

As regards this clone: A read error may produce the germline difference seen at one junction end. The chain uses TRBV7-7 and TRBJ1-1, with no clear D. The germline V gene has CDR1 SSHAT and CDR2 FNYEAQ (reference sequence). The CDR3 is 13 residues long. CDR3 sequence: CASSQEPNTEAFF. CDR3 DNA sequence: TGTGCTAGCAGCCAGGAGCCGAACACTGAAGCTTTCTTT.

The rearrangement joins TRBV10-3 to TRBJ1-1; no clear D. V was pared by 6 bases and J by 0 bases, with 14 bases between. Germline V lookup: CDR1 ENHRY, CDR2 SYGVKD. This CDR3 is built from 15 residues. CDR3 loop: CAIRGGILMNTEAFF. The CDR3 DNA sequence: TGTGCCATCAGGGGTGGGATTCTAATGAACACTGAAGCTTTCTTT.

This CDR3 is CASSSRTGRLANEKLFF. The CDR3 DNA is TGTGCCAGCAGCAGCCGGACAGGGAGGCTGGCTAATGAAAAACTGTTTTTT. The J gene is TRBJ1-4, the V gene TRBV14, with TRBD1 matching over 8 bases. The J segment lost 3 bases and the V segment lost 5 bases, leaving 11 bases of the junction unmatched. The V gene's germline CDR1 is SGHDN and CDR2 FVKESK. This CDR3 region has 17 residues. The whole variable domain, remainder taken from reference TRBV14 and TRBJ1-4, is EAGVTQFPSHSVIEKGQTVTLRCDPISGHDNLYWYRRVMGKEIKFLLHFVKESKQDESGMPNNRFLAERTGGTYSTLKVQPAELEDSGVYFCASSSRTGRLANEKLFFGSGTQLSVL.

For the CDR3, the DNA is TGTGCCAGCAGCTCCCCCCGACAGGGAGGATCCGGCTACACCTTC. This translates into CASSSPRQGGSGYTF. The chain recombines TRBV5-6 with TRBJ1-2, with 7 bases fitting TRBD1. V lost 3 bases and J lost 8; bases outside the gene matches: 13. The CDR3 extends over 15 amino acids. CDR1 SGHDT and CDR2 YYEEEE come from the germline V gene.

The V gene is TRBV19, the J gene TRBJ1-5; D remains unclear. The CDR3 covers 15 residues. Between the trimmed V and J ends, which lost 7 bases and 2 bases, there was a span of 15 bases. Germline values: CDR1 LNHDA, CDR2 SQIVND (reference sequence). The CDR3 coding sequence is TGTGCCAGTAAAGCCGGGGTGGTTGGCAATCAGCCCCAGCATTTT. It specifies CASKAGVVGNQPQHF. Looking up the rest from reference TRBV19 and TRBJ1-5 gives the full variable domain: DGGITQSPKYLFRKEGQNVTLSCEQNLNHDAMYWYRQDPGQGLRLIYYSQIVNDFQKGDIAEGYSVSREKKESFPLTVTSAQKNPTAFYLCASKAGVVGNQPQHFGDGTRLSIL.

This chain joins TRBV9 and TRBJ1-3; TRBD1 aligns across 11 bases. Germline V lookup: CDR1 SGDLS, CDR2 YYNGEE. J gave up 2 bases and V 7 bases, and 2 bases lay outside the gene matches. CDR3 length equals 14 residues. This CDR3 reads CASGQGAAGNTIYF. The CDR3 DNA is TGTGCCAGCGGACAGGGGGCGGCTGGAAACACCATATATTTT.

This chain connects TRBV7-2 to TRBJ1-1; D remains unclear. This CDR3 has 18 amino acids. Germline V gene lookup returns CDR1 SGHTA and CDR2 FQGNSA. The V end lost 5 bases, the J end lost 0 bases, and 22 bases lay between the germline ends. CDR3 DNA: TGTGCCAGCAGCCAAACGAGCACCTTAGTCTTAATGAACACTGAAGCTTTCTTT. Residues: CASSQTSTLVLMNTEAFF.

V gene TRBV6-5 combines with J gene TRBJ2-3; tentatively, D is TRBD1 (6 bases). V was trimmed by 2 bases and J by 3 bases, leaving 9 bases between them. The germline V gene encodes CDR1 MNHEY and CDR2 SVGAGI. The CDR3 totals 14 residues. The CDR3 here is CASSYPGATDTQYF. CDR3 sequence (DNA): TGTGCCAGCAGTTACCCAGGGGCGACAGATACGCAGTATTTT.

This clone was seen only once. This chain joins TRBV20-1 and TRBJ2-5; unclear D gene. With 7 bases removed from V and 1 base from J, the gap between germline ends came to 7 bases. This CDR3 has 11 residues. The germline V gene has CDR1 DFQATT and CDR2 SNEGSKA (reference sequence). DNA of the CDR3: TGCAGTGGTCAGACCCAAGAGACCCAGTACTTC. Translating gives CSGQTQETQYF.

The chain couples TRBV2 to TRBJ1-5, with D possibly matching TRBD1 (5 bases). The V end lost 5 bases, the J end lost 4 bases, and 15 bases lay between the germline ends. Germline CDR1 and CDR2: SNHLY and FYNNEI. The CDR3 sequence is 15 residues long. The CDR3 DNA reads TGTGCCAGCAGTCGGGGCGGGGATAGAAATCAGCCCCAGCATTTT. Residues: CASSRGGDRNQPQHF.

The CDR3 sequence: CASGSQADSHQPQHF. The CDR3 region has the DNA TGTGCTAGTGGTTCGCAGGCGGACAGTCATCAGCCCCAGCATTTT. This chain connects TRBV12-5 to TRBJ1-5; the D gene is possibly TRBD1 (6 bases). Trimming took off 4 bases at V and 5 bases at J, with 15 bases between the two ends. CDR3 length equals 15 residues. Germline V gives CDR1 LGHNT, CDR2 FRNRAP.

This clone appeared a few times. The CDR3 region has the DNA TGTGCCAGCAGGTCCGGGACAGGTAACACTGAAGCTTTCTTT. Residues: CASRSGTGNTEAFF. The rearrangement uses TRBV6-5 and TRBJ1-1; 8 nucleotides align to TRBD1. CDR3 length: 14 amino acids. The germline gives CDR1 MNHEY, CDR2 SVGAGI. Trimming removed 6 bases from V and 2 bases from J; junction bases left unmatched: 5.

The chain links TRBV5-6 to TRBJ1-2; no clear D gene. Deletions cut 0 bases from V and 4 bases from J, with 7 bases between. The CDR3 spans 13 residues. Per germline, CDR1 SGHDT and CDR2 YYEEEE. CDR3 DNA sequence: TGTGCCAGCAGCTTGGCGGGCTCCTATGGCTACACCTTC. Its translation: CASSLAGSYGYTF.

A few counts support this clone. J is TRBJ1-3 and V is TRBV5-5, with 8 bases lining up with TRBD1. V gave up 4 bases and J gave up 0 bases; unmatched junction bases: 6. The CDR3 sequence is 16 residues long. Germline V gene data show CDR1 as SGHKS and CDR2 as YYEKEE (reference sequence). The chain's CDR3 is CASSPQGAFSGNTIYF. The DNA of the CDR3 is TGTGCCAGCAGCCCCCAGGGGGCCTTCTCTGGAAACACCATATATTTT.

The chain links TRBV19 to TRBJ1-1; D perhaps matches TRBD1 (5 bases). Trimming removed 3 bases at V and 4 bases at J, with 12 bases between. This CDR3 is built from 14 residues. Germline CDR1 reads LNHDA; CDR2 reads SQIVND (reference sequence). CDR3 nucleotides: TGTGCCAGTAGTATTCGGGCAGGGAGCACTGAAGCTTTCTTT. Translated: CASSIRAGSTEAFF.

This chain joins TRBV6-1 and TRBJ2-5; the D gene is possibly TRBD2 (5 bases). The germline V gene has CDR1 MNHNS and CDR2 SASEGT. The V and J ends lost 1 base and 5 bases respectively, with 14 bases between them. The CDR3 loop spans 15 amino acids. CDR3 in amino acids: CASSEVGHRRETQYF. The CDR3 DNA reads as TGTGCCAGCAGTGAAGTTGGCCACCGGAGGGAGACCCAGTACTTC.

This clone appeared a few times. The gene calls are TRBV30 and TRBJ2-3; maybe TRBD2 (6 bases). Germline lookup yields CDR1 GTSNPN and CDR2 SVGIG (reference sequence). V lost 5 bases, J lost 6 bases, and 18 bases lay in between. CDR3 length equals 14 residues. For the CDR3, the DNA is TGTGCCTGGGGAAAATCCGGGACTGTTGATACGCAGTATTTT. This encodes CAWGKSGTVDTQYF.

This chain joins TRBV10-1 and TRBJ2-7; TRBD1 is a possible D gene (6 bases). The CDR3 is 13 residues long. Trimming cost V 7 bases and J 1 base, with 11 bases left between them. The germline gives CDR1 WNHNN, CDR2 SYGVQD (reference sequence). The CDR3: CASMGQLSYEQYF. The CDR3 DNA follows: TGCGCCAGCATGGGACAACTATCCTACGAGCAGTACTTC.

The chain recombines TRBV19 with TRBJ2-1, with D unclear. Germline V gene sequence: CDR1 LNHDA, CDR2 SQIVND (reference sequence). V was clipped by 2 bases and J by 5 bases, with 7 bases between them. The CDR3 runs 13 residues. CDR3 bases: TGTGCCAGTAGTATAAACCCCGACAATGAGCAGTTCTTC. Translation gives CASSINPDNEQFF.

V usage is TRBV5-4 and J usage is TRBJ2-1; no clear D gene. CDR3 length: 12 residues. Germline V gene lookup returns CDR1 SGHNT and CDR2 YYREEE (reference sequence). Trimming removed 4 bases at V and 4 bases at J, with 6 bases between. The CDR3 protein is CASSPKYNEQFF. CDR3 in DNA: TGTGCCAGCAGCCCGAAATACAATGAGCAGTTCTTC.

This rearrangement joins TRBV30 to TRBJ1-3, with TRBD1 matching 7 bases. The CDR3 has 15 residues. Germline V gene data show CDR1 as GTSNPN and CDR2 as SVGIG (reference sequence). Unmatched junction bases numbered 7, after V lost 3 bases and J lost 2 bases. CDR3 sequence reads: CAWRPGTVPGNTIYF. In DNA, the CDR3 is TGTGCCTGGAGACCCGGGACAGTCCCTGGAAACACCATATATTTT. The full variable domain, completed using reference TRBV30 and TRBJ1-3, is SQTIHQWPATLVQPVGSPLSLECTVEGTSNPNLYWYRQAAGRGLQLLFYSVGIGQISSEVPQNLSASRPQDRQFILSSKKLLLSDSGFYLCAWRPGTVPGNTIYFGEGSWLTVV.

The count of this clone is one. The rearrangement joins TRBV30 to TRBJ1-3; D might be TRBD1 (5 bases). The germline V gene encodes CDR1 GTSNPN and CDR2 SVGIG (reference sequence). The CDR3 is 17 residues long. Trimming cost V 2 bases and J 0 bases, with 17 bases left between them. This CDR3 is CAWSFPGTESSGNTIYF. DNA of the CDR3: TGTGCCTGGAGTTTCCCCGGGACGGAAAGCTCTGGAAACACCATATATTTT.

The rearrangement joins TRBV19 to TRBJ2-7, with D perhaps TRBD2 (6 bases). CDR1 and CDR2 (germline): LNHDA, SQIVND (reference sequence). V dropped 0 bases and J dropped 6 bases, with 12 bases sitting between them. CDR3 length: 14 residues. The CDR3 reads CASSIEAGRGEQYF. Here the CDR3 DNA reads TGTGCCAGTAGTATAGAGGCCGGGAGAGGCGAGCAGTACTTC. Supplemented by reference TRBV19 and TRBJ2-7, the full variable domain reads DGGITQSPKYLFRKEGQNVTLSCEQNLNHDAMYWYRQDPGQGLRLIYYSQIVNDFQKGDIAEGYSVSREKKESFPLTVTSAQKNPTAFYLCASSIEAGRGEQYFGPGTRLTVT.

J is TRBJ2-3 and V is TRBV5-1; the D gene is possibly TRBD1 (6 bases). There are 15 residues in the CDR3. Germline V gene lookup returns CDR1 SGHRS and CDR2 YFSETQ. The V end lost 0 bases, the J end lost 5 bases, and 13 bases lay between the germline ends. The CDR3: CASSLELAGVDTQYF. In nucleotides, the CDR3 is TGCGCCAGCAGCTTGGAGCTCGCAGGGGTAGATACGCAGTATTTT. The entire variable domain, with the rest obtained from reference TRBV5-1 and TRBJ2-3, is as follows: KAGVTQTPRYLIKTRGQQVTLSCSPISGHRSVSWYQQTPGQGLQFLFEYFSETQRNKGNFPGRFSGRQFSNSRSEMNVSTLELGDSALYLCASSLELAGVDTQYFGPGTRLTVL.

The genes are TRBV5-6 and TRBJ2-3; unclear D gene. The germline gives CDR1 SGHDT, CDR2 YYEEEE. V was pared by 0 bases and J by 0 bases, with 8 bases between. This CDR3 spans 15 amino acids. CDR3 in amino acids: CASSLDLGSTDTQYF. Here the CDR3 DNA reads TGTGCCAGCAGCTTGGATTTAGGGAGCACAGATACGCAGTATTTT. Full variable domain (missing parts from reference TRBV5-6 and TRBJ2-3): DAGVTQSPTHLIKTRGQQVTLRCSPKSGHDTVSWYQQALGQGPQFIFQYYEEEERQRGNFPDRFSGHQFPNYSSELNVNALLLGDSALYLCASSLDLGSTDTQYFGPGTRLTVL.